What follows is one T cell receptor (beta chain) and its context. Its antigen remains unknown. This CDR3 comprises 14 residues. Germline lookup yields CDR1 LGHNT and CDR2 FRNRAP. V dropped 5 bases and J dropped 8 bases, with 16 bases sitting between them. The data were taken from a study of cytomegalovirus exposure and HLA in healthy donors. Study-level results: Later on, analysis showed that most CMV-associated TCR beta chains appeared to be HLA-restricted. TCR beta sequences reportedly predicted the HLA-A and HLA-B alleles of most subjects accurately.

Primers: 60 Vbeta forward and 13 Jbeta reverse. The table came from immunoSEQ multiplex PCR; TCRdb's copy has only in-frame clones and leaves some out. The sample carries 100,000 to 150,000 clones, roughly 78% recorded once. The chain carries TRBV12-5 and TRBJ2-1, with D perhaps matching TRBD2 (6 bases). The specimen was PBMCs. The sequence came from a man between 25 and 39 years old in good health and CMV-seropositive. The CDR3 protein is CASGPKTGVDEQFF. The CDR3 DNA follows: TGTGCTAGTGGTCCCAAGACGGGGGTGGATGAGCAGTTCTTC.